These T cell receptor beta chains were read from a single sample in a study of pediatric ulcerative colitis. The method was immunoSEQ multiplex PCR; TCRdb's version includes in-frame clones alone and lacks a portion of them. The data show 55,000 to 70,000 clones, more than 75% seen once. The specimen was blood. The receptors stem from a boy aged 5-17 years who was a control in a study of pediatric ulcerative colitis. The CDR3 runs from the conserved cysteine through the conserved F or W. The D gene is left open where the match is weak. Clone size is stated in some rows and not others, as once, few, many or a class when expanded.

d_gene,v_gene,j_gene,len,abundance,CDR3aa,CDR3nt
-,TRBV29-1,TRBJ1-1,11,-,CSVGGGSEAFF,TGCAGCGTTGGGGGGGGGAGTGAAGCTTTCTTT
-,TRBV7-2,TRBJ1-3,15,-,CASSLISDSGNTIYF,TGTGCCAGCAGCTTAATCTCGGACTCTGGAAACACCATATATTTT
TRBD1,TRBV11-2,TRBJ2-2,14,-,CASSVQGATGELFF,TGTGCCAGCAGCGTCCAGGGGGCGACCGGGGAGCTGTTTTTT
-,TRBV5-6,TRBJ1-3,16,-,CASSLMSARSGNTIYF,TGTGCCAGCAGCTTAATGTCAGCCCGTTCTGGAAACACCATATATTTT
TRBD1,TRBV7-6,TRBJ1-1,14,-,CASSLAQGGTEAFF,TGTGCCAGCAGCTTAGCGCAGGGGGGTACTGAAGCTTTCTTT
TRBD1,TRBV7-2,TRBJ1-2,15,-,CASSFTGGSPYGYTF,TGTGCCAGCAGCTTTACAGGGGGTAGCCCCTATGGCTACACCTTC
-,TRBV7-9,TRBJ2-7,14,-,CASSLGGDAYEQYF,TGTGCCAGCAGCTTAGGCGGGGACGCCTACGAGCAGTACTTC
-,TRBV11-2,TRBJ1-6,12,few,CASSAQASPLHF,TGTGCCAGCAGCGCACAGGCTTCACCCCTCCACTTT
-,TRBV7-9,TRBJ2-1,15,-,CASNPSGLGNNEQFF,TGTGCCAGCAACCCAAGTGGTCTGGGAAACAATGAGCAGTTCTTC
TRBD1,TRBV7-3,TRBJ1-1,13,-,CASSSTGGDEAFF,TGTGCCAGCAGCTCCACAGGGGGCGATGAAGCTTTCTTT
-,TRBV7-2,TRBJ1-2,14,-,CASSLAGAEYGYTF,TGTGCCAGCAGCTTAGCAGGGGCCGAGTATGGCTACACCTTC
-,TRBV6-5,TRBJ2-7,10,-,CASSDYEQYF,TGTGCCAGCAGTGATTACGAGCAGTACTTC
TRBD1,TRBV12-5,TRBJ1-6,19,few,CASGLPQPGQGADDSPLHF,TGTGCTAGTGGTTTGCCCCAACCGGGACAGGGGGCGGATGATTCACCCCTCCACTTT
-,TRBV18,TRBJ1-2,15,-,CASSRPPGLWEVYTF,TGTGCCAGCTCCCGACCACCCGGACTCTGGGAGGTCTACACCTTC
TRBD1,TRBV19,TRBJ2-1,16,-,CASSIWTGGSYNEQFF,TGTGCCAGTAGTATATGGACAGGAGGCTCCTACAATGAGCAGTTCTTC
-,TRBV28,TRBJ1-1,16,-,CASSPWTSGVNTEAFF,TGTGCCAGCAGCCCCTGGACATCAGGGGTGAACACTGAAGCTTTCTTT
-,TRBV9,TRBJ1-1,15,-,CASSVQGRSNTEAFF,TGTGCCAGCAGCGTACAGGGACGGTCGAACACTGAAGCTTTCTTT
-,TRBV18,TRBJ2-7,14,-,CASSPGGPFYEQYF,TGTGCCAGCTCACCAGGGGGCCCGTTCTACGAGCAGTACTTC
TRBD1,TRBV5-4,TRBJ1-2,14,-,CASRPVGGSHGYTF,TGTGCCAGCAGACCAGTAGGGGGCTCCCATGGCTACACCTTC
TRBD1,TRBV6-4,TRBJ1-1,14,-,CASSAQGEGTEAFF,TGTGCCAGCAGTGCTCAGGGGGAGGGCACTGAAGCTTTCTTT
-,TRBV27,TRBJ1-6,14,-,CASSTGTYNSPLHF,TGTGCCAGCAGTACCGGGACCTATAATTCACCCCTCCACTTT
-,TRBV2,TRBJ2-1,15,-,CASSERSGPGNEQFF,TGTGCCAGCAGTGAAAGGTCAGGGCCTGGCAATGAGCAGTTCTTC
-,TRBV25-1,TRBJ1-1,15,-,CASRPGQADHTEAFF,TGTGCCAGCAGGCCCGGCCAGGCCGACCACACTGAAGCTTTCTTT
-,TRBV10-3,TRBJ2-1,14,-,CAIRNRAGYNEQFF,TGTGCCATCAGGAACAGGGCCGGCTACAATGAGCAGTTCTTC
TRBD1,TRBV6-6,TRBJ2-1,15,-,CASSYSNDRGNEQFF,TGTGCCAGCAGTTACTCGAATGACAGGGGCAATGAGCAGTTCTTC
-,TRBV7-2,TRBJ2-2,12,few,CASMQTTGELFF,TGTGCCAGTATGCAAACGACCGGGGAGCTGTTTTTT
-,TRBV2,TRBJ2-1,17,-,CASSERRGADRYNEQFF,TGTGCCAGCAGTGAACGAAGGGGGGCCGACCGATACAATGAGCAGTTCTTC
-,TRBV23-1,TRBJ1-2,11,-,CASNSGYGYTF,TGCGCCAGCAACAGCGGATATGGCTACACCTTC
-,TRBV7-9,TRBJ2-1,11,-,CASSWYNEQFF,TGTGCCAGCAGCTGGTACAATGAGCAGTTCTTC
-,TRBV13,TRBJ1-2,13,-,CASSPRGVYGYTF,TGTGCCAGCAGCCCTCGCGGGGTCTATGGCTACACCTTC
TRBD1,TRBV30,TRBJ2-6,15,-,CAWGQGFSGANVLTF,TGTGCCTGGGGACAGGGCTTTTCCGGGGCCAACGTCCTGACTTTC
-,TRBV27,TRBJ2-1,11,-,CASSWGNEQFF,TGTGCCAGCAGTTGGGGGAATGAGCAGTTCTTC
-,TRBV7-6,TRBJ1-1,13,few,CASSLESVTEAFF,TGTGCCAGCAGCTTAGAATCAGTAACCGAAGCTTTCTTT
-,TRBV15,TRBJ1-2,14,-,CATSRVEAVNGYTF,TGTGCCACCAGCAGAGTTGAGGCAGTCAACGGCTACACCTTC
-,TRBV5-1,TRBJ2-2,15,-,CASSLDLGNTGELFF,TGCGCCAGCAGCTTGGACTTGGGGAACACCGGGGAGCTGTTTTTT
-,TRBV7-8,TRBJ1-5,13,-,CASSLGRTQPQHF,TGTGCCAGCAGCTTAGGTAGGACCCAGCCCCAGCATTTT
-,TRBV27,TRBJ1-3,15,-,CASSSRELGGNTIYF,TGTGCCAGCAGTTCGAGGGAACTGGGGGGAAACACCATATATTTT
TRBD2,TRBV6-5,TRBJ2-7,14,-,CASSSPGLAGEQYF,TGTGCCAGCAGTTCCCCGGGACTAGCTGGGGAGCAGTACTTC
-,TRBV11-2,TRBJ2-1,13,-,CASSLVGVGEQFF,TGTGCCAGCAGCTTAGTAGGCGTAGGTGAGCAGTTCTTC
TRBD1,TRBV5-1,TRBJ1-5,15,few,CASSLNTGDNQPQHF,TGCGCCAGCAGCCTAAACACAGGGGACAATCAGCCCCAGCATTTT